The clone carrying this T cell receptor (beta chain) was observed a handful of times. Isolated RNA was reverse transcribed in full, so expressed TCRB transcripts were sequenced. Assay: immunoSEQ multiplex PCR; the TCRdb copy retains only in-frame clones and omits some. The data show under 150,000 clones, under 60% seen once. This sample stems from a study of beta chain features in type 1 diabetes. The germline CDR1 and CDR2 sequences are MNHNS and SASEGT. Losses at the gene ends were 6 bases for V and 5 bases for J; bases not matched to a gene: 6. This CDR3 is 14 amino acids long. Sequenced sample: Tregs from blood. The clonotype comes from a man aged 18 to 30 in good health. The chain carries TRBV6-1 and TRBJ1-2, with 10 positions matching TRBD1. In DNA, the CDR3 is TGTGCCAGCAGCTCACCGGGACAGGGGTATGGCTACACCTTC. Protein sequence: CASSSPGQGYGYTF.